Presented here are 26 T cell receptor beta chains from one specimen sequenced in a study of cytomegalovirus exposure and HLA in healthy donors. PCR amplification relied on 60 Vbeta primers (plus 13 Jbeta primers). Profiled with immunoSEQ multiplex PCR; TCRdb holds only in-frame clones, not every one. The sample carries a few hundred thousand clones, 75% recorded once. The sample consisted of PBMCs. These receptor sequences come from a woman between 25 and 40 years old in good health and CMV-seronegative.

There are a few counts of this clone. The rearrangement uses TRBV5-1 and TRBJ2-3; D perhaps matches TRBD2 (5 bases). The CDR3 is made up of 13 amino acids. V shed 4 bases and J shed 2 bases, with 8 bases lying between them. Germline V CDR1 and CDR2: SGHRS, YFSETQ. The CDR3, as DNA: TGCGCCAGCAGCAACCGGGACACAGATACGCAGTATTTT. This codes for CASSNRDTDTQYF.

This clone was seen a few times. This chain links TRBV2 with TRBJ2-5; 10 bases line up with TRBD2. This CDR3 comprises 16 residues. V gave up 4 bases and J gave up 4 bases; unmatched junction bases: 9. Germline V CDR1 and CDR2: SNHLY, FYNNEI. The CDR3 DNA reads as TGTGCCAGCAGTGCCGGGAGCGGGGGGGCCGGAGAGACCCAGTACTTC. Its protein is CASSAGSGGAGETQYF.

V gene TRBV19 combines with J gene TRBJ1-5; possible D gene TRBD1, 6 bases. This CDR3 has 14 amino acids. The V gene's germline CDR1 is LNHDA and CDR2 SQIVND (reference sequence). Trimming removed 7 bases from V and 4 bases from J, with 14 bases in between. The CDR3 is CASTPSTGNQPQHF. CDR3 in DNA: TGTGCCAGTACCCCCTCCACAGGGAATCAGCCCCAGCATTTT.

This chain joins TRBV6-1 and TRBJ2-1; a possible D gene is TRBD2 (5 bases). V lost 6 bases to trimming and J lost 9 bases, with 15 bases between them. The CDR3 spans 13 residues. Germline V gene data show CDR1 as MNHNS and CDR2 as SASEGT. The CDR3 loop reads CASRGLSPTEQFF. Here the CDR3 DNA reads TGTGCCAGCAGAGGACTTTCCCCGACTGAGCAGTTCTTC.

This clone was seen a single time. The V call is TRBV6-1, the J call TRBJ2-1; TRBD2 matches at 12 bases. Germline V gives CDR1 MNHNS, CDR2 SASEGT. This CDR3 is built from 15 residues. V gave up 5 bases and J gave up 7 bases; unmatched junction bases: 6. CDR3 protein: CASSSTSGSVNEQFF. The DNA for the CDR3 is TGTGCCAGCAGTTCGACTAGCGGGAGCGTGAATGAGCAGTTCTTC.

V usage is TRBV5-4 and J usage is TRBJ2-1; 8 bases are a match to TRBD2. Germline V gene lookup returns CDR1 SGHNT and CDR2 YYREEE (reference sequence). Trimming removed 0 bases from V and 8 bases from J; junction bases left unmatched: 7. This CDR3 spans 15 amino acids. CDR3: CASSLGGASGYEQFF. CDR3 DNA: TGTGCCAGCAGCTTGGGGGGGGCTAGCGGGTATGAGCAGTTCTTC.

The V and J genes are TRBV19 and TRBJ2-7; D is perhaps TRBD2 (6 bases). Looked up from germline, CDR1 is LNHDA and CDR2 is SQIVND (reference sequence). The CDR3 spans 14 residues. Trimming stripped 1 base from V and 3 bases from J, with 10 bases between. The CDR3 DNA sequence: TGTGCCAGTAGTATAGGCGGGGCGAACTACGAGCAGTACTTC. Translating it yields CASSIGGANYEQYF.

The chain recombines TRBV4-2 with TRBJ2-1; D is undetermined. The V end lost 3 bases, the J end lost 1 base, and 13 bases lay between the germline ends. CDR3 length: 16 residues. Germline loops: CDR1 LGHNA, CDR2 YNFKEQ. The CDR3 DNA sequence: TGTGCCAGCAGCCAGGAAACAACCGGGTCCTACAATGAGCAGTTCTTC. As protein: CASSQETTGSYNEQFF.

The J gene is TRBJ1-2, the V gene TRBV4-1, with TRBD1 as a possible D gene (6 bases). Germline V gene sequence: CDR1 MGHRA, CDR2 YSYEKL. The CDR3 is 15 amino acids. V lost 1 base and J lost 1, with 10 bases in between. The CDR3 DNA is TGCGCCAGCAGCCAAGGATTCAGGGGTAACTATGGCTACACCTTC. It is translated as CASSQGFRGNYGYTF.

The V and J genes are TRBV15 and TRBJ2-1; 8 positions match TRBD2. V lost 9 bases, J lost 2 bases, and 9 bases stayed unmatched. The CDR3 spans 15 residues. The V gene's germline CDR1 is LNHNV and CDR2 YYDKDF (reference sequence). CDR3 loop: CATRVAGGPYNEQFF. The CDR3 nucleotides are TGTGCCACTAGGGTGGCGGGGGGCCCCTACAATGAGCAGTTCTTC.

The chain has TRBV19 and TRBJ2-5; TRBD1 matches at 10 bases. This CDR3 spans 16 amino acids. Per germline, CDR1 LNHDA and CDR2 SQIVND (reference sequence). V lost 1 base to trimming and J lost 3 bases; unmatched junction nucleotides: 5. The CDR3 DNA follows: TGTGCCAGTAGTATAGGCCCGGGACAGGGGAAAGAGACCCAGTACTTC. Its protein is CASSIGPGQGKETQYF. Full variable domain (remainder filled in from reference TRBV19 and TRBJ2-5): DGGITQSPKYLFRKEGQNVTLSCEQNLNHDAMYWYRQDPGQGLRLIYYSQIVNDFQKGDIAEGYSVSREKKESFPLTVTSAQKNPTAFYLCASSIGPGQGKETQYFGPGTRLLVL.

In this sample, this clone turned up a few times. The CDR3 is CASSLFPGANTGELFF. The CDR3 DNA reads as TGTGCCAGCAGCTTATTTCCGGGGGCGAACACCGGGGAGCTGTTTTTT. The V gene is TRBV7-6, the J gene TRBJ2-2; possibly TRBD2 for D (6 bases). CDR1 and CDR2 from the germline V gene are SGHVS and FNYEAQ. This CDR3 comprises 16 residues. The V and J ends lost 2 bases and 0 bases respectively, with 10 bases between them.

Note on this clone: The junction does not match germline at one end; this may be a read error. The gene calls are TRBV7-7 and TRBJ2-2, with D hard to call. This CDR3 comprises 15 residues. Per the germline V gene, CDR1 is SSHAT and CDR2 is FNYEAQ (reference sequence). The CDR3 DNA is TGTGCTAGCAGCCCCTTATCGGGGAACACCGGGGAGCTGTTTTTT. This codes for CASSPLSGNTGELFF.

CDR3: CASSDSGAPNYGYTF. DNA for the CDR3: TGTGCCAGCAGTGACTCAGGGGCACCTAACTATGGCTACACCTTC. The chain employs TRBV6-4 and TRBJ1-2; D possibly corresponds to TRBD1 (5 bases). V was trimmed by 0 bases and J by 0 bases, leaving 8 bases between them. CDR1 is MRHNA and CDR2 is SNTAGT in the germline V gene. The CDR3 sequence is 15 residues long.

The genes are TRBV2 and TRBJ2-1; TRBD2 agrees at 7 bases. The germline V gene has CDR1 SNHLY and CDR2 FYNNEI. The ends lost 6 bases at V and 4 bases at J; junction bases unmatched: 15. This CDR3 contains 17 residues. The CDR3 DNA is TGTGCCAGCAGCTTTAGAAAGGCGGGAGTGTCTTACAATGAGCAGTTCTTC. It yields the protein CASSFRKAGVSYNEQFF.

CDR3 region: CASSDRSGVTGELFF. CDR3 bases: TGTGCCAGCAGTGATCGTAGCGGGGTCACCGGGGAGCTGTTTTTT. The chain employs TRBV6-1 and TRBJ2-2, with 8 positions matching TRBD2. Trimming took 3 bases from V and 4 from J; bases not matched to a gene: 4. The CDR3 is 15 amino acids. CDR1 is MNHNS, CDR2 SASEGT, per germline.

The gene calls are TRBV19 and TRBJ1-2; 10 positions match TRBD1. The CDR3 is made up of 14 amino acids. The germline V gene has CDR1 LNHDA and CDR2 SQIVND (reference sequence). Unmatched junction bases numbered 5, after V lost 5 bases and J lost 5 bases. The CDR3 DNA is TGTGCCAGTAGTGAATCGGACAGGGGGTATGGCTACACCTTC. It translates to CASSESDRGYGYTF.

This clone has more than one count but fewer than ten. The chain uses TRBV10-3 and TRBJ2-3; TRBD1 aligns across 7 bases. The CDR3 runs 18 residues. J was trimmed by 0 bases and V by 0 bases; bases with no gene match: 9. Germline V gene sequence: CDR1 ENHRY, CDR2 SYGVKD. CDR3 amino acids: CAISESLWTGLSTDTQYF. The CDR3 region has the DNA TGTGCCATCAGTGAGTCGCTGTGGACAGGACTTAGCACAGATACGCAGTATTTT.

This chain uses TRBV6-5 with TRBJ1-1; no firm D call. The V gene lost 2 bases and the J gene lost 7 bases, with 11 bases spanning the gap. The CDR3 is made up of 13 amino acids. Germline CDR1 reads MNHEY; CDR2 reads SVGAGI. CDR3 coding DNA: TGTGCCAGCAGTTACGGGCAGCTCCTTGAAGCTTTCTTT. Translating it yields CASSYGQLLEAFF.

This chain links TRBV11-3 with TRBJ2-3, with D perhaps TRBD2 (6 bases). V lost 2 bases to trimming and J lost 2 bases, with 8 bases between them. This CDR3 is built from 14 residues. The germline V gene has CDR1 SGHNT and CDR2 YENEEA. The CDR3 reads CASSLTSSTDTQYF. The CDR3 DNA follows: TGTGCCAGCAGCTTAACTAGCTCCACAGATACGCAGTATTTT.

The rearrangement uses TRBV5-1 and TRBJ2-3; the D gene is possibly TRBD2 (6 bases). Looked up from germline, CDR1 is SGHRS and CDR2 is YFSETQ. CDR3 length equals 17 residues. Trimming took 1 base from V and 1 from J, leaving 16 bases between them. This CDR3 reads CASSLTPSTGGTDTQYF. The CDR3 DNA follows: TGCGCCAGCAGCTTGACACCCTCCACGGGGGGCACAGATACGCAGTATTTT.

The chain has TRBV7-9 and TRBJ2-7, with TRBD2 as a possible D gene (5 bases). V dropped 5 bases and J dropped 5 bases, with 16 bases sitting between them. Germline CDR1 reads SEHNR; CDR2 reads FQNEAQ (reference sequence). There are 14 residues in the CDR3. CDR3 in amino acids: CASSPSNGNNEQYF. The CDR3 DNA is TGTGCCAGCAGCCCGTCTAACGGGAACAACGAGCAGTACTTC. Looking up the rest from reference TRBV7-9 and TRBJ2-7 gives the full variable domain: DTGVSQNPRHKITKRGQNVTFRCDPISEHNRLYWYRQTLGQGPEFLTYFQNEAQLEKSRLLSDRFSAERPKGSFSTLEIQRTEQGDSAMYLCASSPSNGNNEQYFGPGTRLTVT.

The chain has TRBV5-8 and TRBJ2-7; TRBD1 aligns across 8 bases. Trimming removed 4 bases from V and 4 bases from J; junction bases left unmatched: 10. This CDR3 is 15 amino acids long. Germline V gene sequence: CDR1 SGHTS, CDR2 YDEGEE. The CDR3 region is CASSPRQGIEYEQYF. The DNA for the CDR3 is TGTGCCAGCAGCCCCCGACAGGGGATCGAGTACGAGCAGTACTTC.

Notes on this clone: Here the CDR3 omits its conserved ending phenylalanine or tryptophan, so a read error is the likely source. The chain links TRBV7-2 to TRBJ2-7; TRBD2 matches at 14 bases. The germline V gene encodes CDR1 SGHTA and CDR2 FQGNSA. The CDR3 totals 14 residues. With 4 bases clipped from V and 5 bases from J, the junction kept 1 base outside the gene matches. CDR3 in DNA: TGTGCCAGCAGCTGGGGACTAGCGGGAGACGAGCAGTACCTC. This sequence encodes CASSWGLAGDEQYL.

The table lists this clone with a few counts. The chain couples TRBV5-6 to TRBJ1-5, with a possible D match to TRBD1 (6 bases). This CDR3 is built from 17 residues. Trimming removed 1 base at V and 4 bases at J, with 18 bases between. Looked up from germline, CDR1 is SGHDT and CDR2 is YYEEEE. CDR3 sequence: CASSLRTGGHSNQPQHF. CDR3 DNA: TGTGCCAGCAGCTTGAGAACTGGGGGACACTCTAATCAGCCCCAGCATTTT.

This clone was recorded once. This chain uses TRBV30 with TRBJ2-5; 9 nucleotides agree with TRBD1. J gave up 3 bases and V 3 bases, and 2 bases lay outside the gene matches. CDR1 and CDR2 (germline): GTSNPN, SVGIG (reference sequence). This CDR3 contains 13 residues. CDR3 region: CAWRGQGEETQYF. CDR3 coding DNA: TGTGCCTGGAGGGGACAGGGTGAAGAGACCCAGTACTTC.